These 21 T cell receptor beta chains originate from one sample sequenced in a study of regulatory T cells in long-lasting Graves disease. The time point is: persistent/refractory GD, antithyroid drugs over 5 years with positive TRAb. TCR sequences were obtained from RNA taken from PBMCs. Building the TCR beta libraries relied on iRepertoire HTBI primers, and CDR3 regions underwent Arm-PCR. TCRdb itself ran the multiplex PCR reads through MiXCR, one entry per CDR3 protein. Of 400,000 or so distinct CDR3 sequences listed, 20% to 25% are singletons. Material: peripheral blood mononuclear cells (PBMCs), obtained when the disease was refractory, from a patient treated with antithyroid drugs. These receptors were obtained from a female donor with Graves disease.

In this sample, this clonotype turned up a few times. The J gene is TRBJ1-5, the V gene TRBV30, with D possibly matching TRBD1 (5 bases). Germline V lookup: CDR1 GTSNPN, CDR2 SVGIG (reference sequence). The length of the CDR3 is 14 residues. V lost 0 bases, J lost 3 bases, and 9 bases lay in between. CDR3 in amino acids: CAWSVGGDNQPQHF. As DNA, the CDR3 is TGTGCCTGGAGTGTTGGGGGGGACAATCAGCCCCAGCATTTT.

The chain links TRBV10-3 to TRBJ1-5; 7 nucleotides align to TRBD1. Germline V gives CDR1 ENHRY, CDR2 SYGVKD. The CDR3 totals 15 residues. The junction had 5 bases not matched to a gene; V was cut back by 0 bases and J by 6 bases. DNA of the CDR3: TGTGCCATCAGTGAGTCGGCAGGGGGAGGTCAGCCCCAGCATTTT. It specifies CAISESAGGGQPQHF.

As for this clonotype: This may come from a read error, since a much larger clone is one base off. The V call is TRBV12-3 or TRBV12-4, the J call TRBJ2-4; TRBD1 or TRBD2 may be the D gene (5 bases each). The CDR3 extends over 14 amino acids. V lost 7 bases, J lost 5 bases, and 15 bases lay in between. CDR3 nucleotide sequence: TGTGCCAGCACCGACGGACGGGGCGAAAACATTCAGTACTTC. This sequence encodes CASTDGRGENIQYF.

This clonotype was seen only a few times. The chain links TRBV20-1 to TRBJ2-7; 9 bases map to TRBD1. The CDR3 covers 18 residues. Germline assignment: CDR1 DFQATT and CDR2 SNEGSKA (reference sequence). V gave up 1 base and J gave up 2 bases; unmatched junction bases: 15. The CDR3 region has the DNA TGCAGTGCTAGAGCCGATCTTATCCGGGACAGGGACCCCTACGAGCAGTACTTC. This codes for CSARADLIRDRDPYEQYF.

With regard to this clonotype: A much larger clone sits a single nucleotide away, making a read error possible. V usage is TRBV7-3 and J usage is TRBJ2-2; tentatively, D is TRBD1 (6 bases). The CDR3 length is 16 residues. V was clipped by 5 bases and J by 3 bases, with 16 bases between them. Germline V gene sequence: CDR1 SGHTA, CDR2 FQGTGA. The CDR3 loop reads CASSPPVEGDTGELFF. CDR3 in DNA: TGTGCCAGCAGCCCACCGGTAGAGGGGGACACCGGGGAGCTGTTTTTT.

This clonotype was counted at least ten times. The chain joins TRBV12-5 to TRBJ1-1, with D unclear. Germline values: CDR1 LGHNT, CDR2 FRNRAP. There are 14 residues in the CDR3. The V end was cut by 2 bases, the J end by 7 bases, with 14 bases between. The CDR3 is CASGLPPREGEAFF. CDR3 DNA sequence: TGTGCTAGTGGTTTGCCTCCCCGGGAGGGTGAAGCTTTCTTT.

V is TRBV30 and J is TRBJ1-2; no reliable D call. Trimming stripped 0 bases from V and 7 bases from J, with 15 bases between. Germline V gene data show CDR1 as GTSNPN and CDR2 as SVGIG (reference sequence). CDR3 length equals 14 residues. The chain's CDR3 is CAWSVRRQAVGYTF. The DNA of the CDR3 is TGTGCCTGGAGTGTACGGAGGCAGGCGGTTGGCTACACCTTC.

Of note for this clonotype: This may be a read error: a much more frequent sequence differs by one nucleotide. The chain employs TRBV18 and TRBJ2-7; the D gene is possibly TRBD1 (6 bases). The CDR3 runs to 15 residues. Per germline, CDR1 KGHSH and CDR2 LQKENI. V was trimmed by 4 bases and J by 6 bases, leaving 19 bases between them. In DNA form, the CDR3 reads TGTGCCAGCTCACTAACCTCGGGACAAGGTCGCGAGCAGTACTTC. It encodes CASSLTSGQGREQYF.

This clonotype was observed at least ten times. CDR3 sequence: CASSLGADEKLFF. CDR3 nucleotide sequence: TGCGCCAGCAGCTTGGGGGCGGATGAAAAACTGTTTTTT. The rearrangement uses TRBV5-1 and TRBJ1-4; no definite D call. Deletions cut 0 bases from V and 6 bases from J, with 6 bases between. This CDR3 has 13 residues. The germline gives CDR1 SGHRS, CDR2 YFSETQ. The entire variable domain, with the rest obtained from reference TRBV5-1 and TRBJ1-4, is as follows: KAGVTQTPRYLIKTRGQQVTLSCSPISGHRSVSWYQQTPGQGLQFLFEYFSETQRNKGNFPGRFSGRQFSNSRSEMNVSTLELGDSALYLCASSLGADEKLFFGSGTQLSVL.

There are a few counts of this clonotype. V and J are TRBV19 and TRBJ1-1; D ambiguous. V dropped 0 bases and J dropped 4 bases, with 12 bases sitting between them. This CDR3 contains 15 residues. Germline V gene sequence: CDR1 LNHDA, CDR2 SQIVND (reference sequence). CDR3 residues: CASSIDVGFLTEAFF. The CDR3 DNA follows: TGTGCCAGTAGTATAGATGTGGGTTTCCTCACTGAAGCTTTCTTT.

There are many counts of this clonotype. This chain uses TRBV10-3 with TRBJ2-3, with unresolved D. V shed 5 bases and J shed 4 bases, with 10 bases lying between them. CDR1 ENHRY and CDR2 SYGVKD come from the germline V gene. The CDR3 sequence is 13 residues long. CDR3 protein: CAISSGYADTQYF. The CDR3 DNA sequence: TGTGCCATCAGTTCAGGTTATGCAGATACGCAGTATTTT.

This clonotype was detected ten times or more. The chain combines TRBV3-1 with TRBJ2-2, with no clear D. The CDR3 contains 12 residues. V lost 0 bases and J 8 bases, leaving 4 bases between the germline ends. The germline V gene has CDR1 LGHDT and CDR2 YNNKEL (reference sequence). Here the CDR3 DNA reads TGTGCCAGCAGCCAAGAGGGAGGGGAGCTGTTTTTT. Its translation: CASSQEGGELFF.

This clonotype was seen at least ten times. This chain connects TRBV11-2 to TRBJ2-7; 8 bases line up with TRBD1. Germline assignment: CDR1 SGHAT and CDR2 FQNNGV. This CDR3 has 15 amino acids. The junction had 3 bases not matched to a gene; V was cut back by 1 base and J by 1 base. CDR3 nucleotides: TGTGCCAGCAGCTTAGGGGACAGGCCATCCTACGAGCAGTACTTC. It specifies CASSLGDRPSYEQYF.

The sample holds many counts of this clonotype. The chain joins TRBV2 to TRBJ2-5, with TRBD2 matching 14 bases. V shed 4 bases, J shed 4 bases, and the junction held 8 bases outside the gene matches. The CDR3 is 17 amino acids. Germline V gene data show CDR1 as SNHLY and CDR2 as FYNNEI. The DNA of the CDR3 is TGTGCCAGCAGTGTAGGACTAGCGGGAGGAAGTGGAGAGACCCAGTACTTC. It yields the protein CASSVGLAGGSGETQYF. Complete variable domain (other parts from reference TRBV2 and TRBJ2-5): EPEVTQTPSHQVTQMGQEVILRCVPISNHLYFYWYRQILGQKVEFLVSFYNNEISEKSEIFDDQFSVERPDGSNFTLKIRSTKLEDSAMYFCASSVGLAGGSGETQYFGPGTRLLVL.

This sequence joins TRBV7-8 and TRBJ1-5; D unresolved. V was pared by 1 base and J by 0 bases, with 16 bases between. Germline V gene data show CDR1 as SGHVS and CDR2 as FQNEAQ. The length of the CDR3 is 18 residues. The CDR3 nucleotides are TGTGCCAGCAGCTTAGAGGACCCCAACGTATATAGCAATCAGCCCCAGCATTTT. This gives the protein CASSLEDPNVYSNQPQHF.

The chain is built from TRBV12-3 or TRBV12-4 and TRBJ1-2; possibly TRBD1 for D (5 bases). This CDR3 is built from 14 residues. Trimming took 3 bases from V and 4 from J, leaving 12 bases between them. Here the CDR3 reads CASSFGAGPYGYTF. Here the CDR3 DNA reads TGTGCCAGCAGTTTTGGGGCAGGGCCCTATGGCTACACCTTC.

V and J are TRBV15 and TRBJ2-2; the D is unclear. The length of the CDR3 is 14 residues. Trimming left V 0 bases short and J 1 base short, with 3 bases between. Germline values: CDR1 LNHNV, CDR2 YYDKDF (reference sequence). Here the CDR3 DNA reads TGTGCCACCAGCAGAGACGGGAACACCGGGGAGCTGTTTTTT. Translated: CATSRDGNTGELFF.

This clonotype was seen more than once but under ten times. The chain combines TRBV29-1 with TRBJ2-7; tentative D call: TRBD2 (5 bases). V lost 4 bases and J 4 bases, leaving 14 bases between the germline ends. Germline V CDR1 and CDR2: SQVTM, ANQGSEA. This CDR3 has 13 residues. The CDR3 sequence: CSVVTGSGYEQYF. DNA for the CDR3: TGCAGCGTTGTGACCGGCAGCGGATACGAGCAGTACTTC.

The gene calls are TRBV29-1 and TRBJ2-7; 8 bases agree with TRBD1. Germline V CDR1 and CDR2: SQVTM, ANQGSEA. The CDR3 is made up of 15 amino acids. The trim removed 2 bases at V and 5 bases at J, leaving 11 bases unmatched. The CDR3 loop is CSVESIAGGVHEQYF. The CDR3 DNA is TGCAGCGTTGAAAGTATTGCAGGGGGCGTCCACGAGCAGTACTTC.

There are many counts of this clonotype. This chain joins TRBV28 and TRBJ2-4; D perhaps matches TRBD2 (7 bases). The CDR3 is made up of 14 amino acids. CDR1 is MDHEN and CDR2 is SYDVKM in the germline V gene. V was shortened by 4 bases and J by 5 bases, with 12 bases between the two germline ends. The CDR3 DNA reads TGTGCCAGCAGTTACGAGGGGGGGGAAAACATTCAGTACTTC. The encoded protein is CASSYEGGENIQYF. Filled out from reference TRBV28 and TRBJ2-4, the complete variable domain reads DVKVTQSSRYLVKRTGEKVFLECVQDMDHENMFWYRQDPGLGLRLIYFSYDVKMKEKGDIPEGYSVSREKKERFSLILESASTNQTSMYLCASSYEGGENIQYFGAGTRLSVL.

This clonotype was seen ten or more times. The J gene is TRBJ1-5, the V gene TRBV28; D unclear. From germline, CDR1 is MDHEN and CDR2 SYDVKM. The V end lost 2 bases, the J end lost 11 bases, and 13 bases lay between the germline ends. This CDR3 contains 13 residues. CDR3: CASSLPASTAQHF. In nucleotides, the CDR3 is TGTGCCAGCAGTTTACCGGCCTCCACGGCCCAGCATTTT.